These 14 T cell receptor beta chains originate from one sample sequenced in a study of kidney transplant recipient with SARS-CoV-2 infection. A single record per CDR3 protein comes from TCRdb applying MiXCR to the reads. The profile shows under 250,000 distinct CDR3 sequences, under 35% of them singletons. Sequenced material: a blood sample, taken at baseline and on day 111 from a kidney transplant recipient. Source of these receptors: a young adult male patient who had COVID-19 and was a kidney transplant recipient. The T cells may come from the graft donor.

This clonotype was seen many times. The chain has TRBV7-7 and TRBJ1-2; D unresolved. V gave up 5 bases and J gave up 4 bases, with 23 bases separating them. The germline CDR1 and CDR2 sequences are SSHAT and FNYEAQ (reference sequence). The CDR3 spans 17 residues. Here the CDR3 reads CASSRINKCRKTYGYTF. The CDR3 nucleotides read TGTGCCAGCAGCCGAATCAATAAGTGCCGAAAGACCTATGGCTACACCTTC.

This clonotype was counted many times. The chain employs TRBV29-1 and TRBJ1-3; perhaps TRBD1 as D (5 bases). The CDR3 has 13 amino acids. Germline values: CDR1 SQVTM, CDR2 ANQGSEA. V was clipped by 5 bases and J by 4 bases, with 12 bases between them. CDR3 region: CSVQPGAGNTIYF. The DNA for the CDR3 is TGCAGCGTTCAACCCGGGGCGGGAAACACCATATATTTT.

With respect to this clonotype: One base away lies a much larger clone, so this may be a sequencing read error. The CDR3 region has the DNA TGCAGTGCTGGGGGACATTCCTACGAGCAGTACTTC. Translated: CSAGGHSYEQYF. The rearrangement joins TRBV20-1 to TRBJ2-7; possible D gene TRBD1, 6 bases. Germline CDR1 reads DFQATT; CDR2 reads SNEGSKA (reference sequence). This CDR3 region has 12 residues. Trimming pared 5 bases from V and 1 base from J, leaving 9 bases between.

To note about this clonotype: One base away lies a much larger clone, so this may be a sequencing read error. The chain uses TRBV20-1 and TRBJ2-7, with 11 nucleotides matching TRBD2. This CDR3 has 14 amino acids. Germline V gene data show CDR1 as DFQATT and CDR2 as SNEGSKA (reference sequence). CDR3 nucleotides: TGCAGTGCTAGCCCTAGCGGGAGGAACTACGAGCAGTGCTTC. Amino acid sequence: CSASPSGRNYEQCF.

This clonotype occurred many times. This chain connects TRBV7-2 to TRBJ1-6, with 10 bases lining up with TRBD1. The CDR3 consists of 16 residues. Germline loops: CDR1 SGHTA, CDR2 FQGNSA. With V trimmed by 0 bases and J by 9 bases, 5 bases remained unmatched. The CDR3 sequence: CASSLAGQGFGSPLHF. The CDR3 DNA follows: TGTGCCAGCAGCTTAGCGGGACAGGGGTTTGGTTCACCCCTCCACTTT.

This clonotype showed up many times. The chain links TRBV7-8 to TRBJ1-4; D unresolved. The V end was cut by 4 bases, the J end by 4 bases, with 10 bases between. This CDR3 has 14 residues. Looked up from germline, CDR1 is SGHVS and CDR2 is FQNEAQ. The CDR3 spells CASSYGSLNEKLFF. The CDR3 region has the DNA TGTGCCAGCAGCTACGGATCCCTTAATGAAAAACTGTTTTTT.

The sample holds many counts of this clonotype. The chain uses TRBV12-3 or TRBV12-4 and TRBJ2-3; 8 bases align to TRBD1. The CDR3 totals 15 residues. With V trimmed by 5 bases and J by 2 bases, 6 bases remained unmatched. CDR3 sequence: CASSQGQGHTDTQYF. CDR3 coding DNA: TGTGCCAGCAGTCAAGGACAGGGTCACACAGATACGCAGTATTTT.

On this clonotype: A much larger clone differs by one base, so this may be a read error. This chain links TRBV5-1 with TRBJ1-1; D perhaps matches TRBD1 (6 bases). This CDR3 contains 14 residues. From germline, CDR1 is SGHRS and CDR2 YFSETQ. V lost 7 bases and J lost 7, with 20 bases in between. The CDR3 region has the DNA TGCGCCAGCGGCTCCGGGGGGGGGCTCGGTGAAGCTTTCTTT. Amino acid sequence: CASGSGGGLGEAFF.

This clonotype was seen many times. The chain links TRBV6-5 to TRBJ1-2; weak D call: TRBD1 (5 bases). Trimming took 11 bases from V and 4 from J, leaving 17 bases between them. Per germline, CDR1 MNHEY and CDR2 SVGAGI. This CDR3 region has 13 residues. CDR3 loop: CAGRDRLPYGYTF. The CDR3 DNA reads as TGTGCCGGCCGGGACCGCCTTCCCTATGGCTACACCTTC.

About this clonotype: Because it lacks the conserved phenylalanine or tryptophan at the end, this CDR3 is likely a read error. V and J are TRBV7-2 and TRBJ1-2; D is unclear. Germline CDR1 SGHTA, CDR2 FQGNSA. The ends were cut back, 6 bases at V and 2 bases at J, with 13 bases in the middle. The length of the CDR3 is 14 residues. DNA for the CDR3: TGTGCCAGCAGTTTGAGAGACAAGAACTATGGCTACACCCTC. Its translation is CASSLRDKNYGYTL.

In its sample, this clonotype was seen many times. The chain joins TRBV5-6 to TRBJ2-2, with D perhaps matching TRBD2 (6 bases). The V end lost 4 bases, the J end lost 0 bases, and 10 bases lay between the germline ends. CDR3 length equals 15 residues. CDR1 and CDR2 from the germline V gene are SGHDT and YYEEEE. CDR3 DNA: TGTGCCAGCAGCGTGGGACTTACGAACACCGGGGAGCTGTTTTTT. Protein product: CASSVGLTNTGELFF.

This clonotype occurred many times. This chain joins TRBV24-1 and TRBJ2-1; D remains ambiguous. The CDR3 totals 12 residues. Trimming shortened V by 4 bases and J by 6 bases, and 6 bases separated the two germline ends. The germline V gene has CDR1 KGHDR and CDR2 SFDVKD. CDR3 protein: CATSEGVNEQFF. The CDR3 nucleotides are TGTGCCACCAGTGAGGGTGTCAATGAGCAGTTCTTC.

As for this clonotype: It may be a read error: a sequence one base away is much more abundant. V gene TRBV7-2 combines with J gene TRBJ1-5, with TRBD1 matching 7 bases. CDR1 SGHTA and CDR2 FQGNSA come from the germline V gene. This CDR3 comprises 15 residues. The CDR3 DNA reads TGTGCCAGCAACTTAAGGGGGCTTGGCAATCAGCCCCAGCATTTT. Residues: CASNLRGLGNQPQHF.

Many counts were recorded for this clonotype. The chain joins TRBV5-1 to TRBJ1-2; D not resolved. CDR1 is SGHRS and CDR2 is YFSETQ in the germline V gene. This CDR3 has 16 residues. The germline V and J ends were trimmed by 7 bases and 4 bases, with 23 bases remaining between them. The CDR3 DNA reads as TGCGCCAGCCCTCATGCATCGGTTCGAAAGACCTATGGCTACACCTTC. Its translation: CASPHASVRKTYGYTF.